This T cell receptor beta chain was recorded in a study of T cells after yellow fever vaccination. Overall study context: Some fractions had low cell numbers, and these were prepared with SMART-Seq v4 Ultra Low Input. Study-wide results and caveats: Primary-vaccination clones mostly resurfaced post-booster (96% CD4, roughly 90% CD8). Researchers noted that a small share of clonotypes showed up in both CD4 and CD8 compartments.

In its sample, this clonotype was seen a few times. The antigen remains undetermined. One entry per CDR3 protein results from TCRdb running MiXCR on the 5' RACE reads. The data contain 400,000 or so distinct CDR3 sequences, under 20% of them singletons. Trimming at V came to 3 bases and at J to 3 bases, leaving 6 bases not matched to a gene. The CDR3 extends over 15 amino acids. The chain couples TRBV12-3 or TRBV12-4 to TRBJ2-7; TRBD1 matches 9 bases. Material: PBMCs, obtained before the yellow fever booster vaccination. This TCR was recovered from a man younger than 35 who received the YFV17D yellow fever vaccine. The CDR3 reads CASSLNRGLRYEQYF. In nucleotides, the CDR3 is TGTGCCAGCAGTTTGAACAGGGGGCTTCGCTACGAGCAGTACTTC.